The sequence of this T cell receptor (beta chain) was determined in a study of shared clonotypes between healthy human individuals. Study-level information: Researchers assigned three CD4 naive, three CD4 memory, two CD8 naive and one CD8 memory plate to each donor. Findings of the study overall: Shared clonotypes: 4.5% to 6% naive CD4, under 4% naive CD8, less than 2.5% memory CD4, around 0.4% memory CD8. Against clonotypes common to all four donors, non-shared ones had lower generation probabilities.

Germline assignment: CDR1 SGHRS and CDR2 YFSETQ. Deletions cut 3 bases from V and 3 bases from J, with 16 bases between. The CDR3 spans 15 residues. Clones were sequenced by immunoSEQ multiplex PCR, and TCRdb holds only the in-frame ones, with some missing. This sample has approximately 2,300,000 clones, with around 93% found just once. As concerns this clone: The antigen is undetermined.

V usage is TRBV5-1 and J usage is TRBJ2-7, with D possibly matching TRBD2 (5 bases). The sequence derives from a man aged 18 to 30 in good health. Some clones in this sample may be carry-over from other donors' samples. The sample was naive CD4+ T cells from PBMCs. Subset here: CD45RA+ positively selected. The chain's CDR3 is CASSSAPGEYYEQYF. The CDR3 coding sequence is TGCGCCAGCAGCTCCGCCCCCGGGGAGTACTACGAGCAGTACTTC.